These T cell receptor beta chains were read from a single sample in a study of shared T cell receptors in the human thymus. Some clones are missing from TCRdb's copy, which holds only in-frame ones; the method was immunoSEQ multiplex PCR. The sample lists about 660,000 clones, more than 75% occurring once. These same records also appear under a second study, on human thymus T cells.

The sample consisted of thymocytes. The receptors were gathered from a boy younger than two with a congenital heart defect. CDR3s include the opening cysteine and the closing phenylalanine or tryptophan. The order of the fields is J gene, clone size, V gene, D gene, CDR3 protein, CDR3 DNA. The D gene is left open where the match is weak. Not all rows give a size; the values are once, few, many and, for expanded clones, a class.

>TRBJ2-3|.|TRBV7-8|TRBD1
CASSSWGGQGGSTDTQYF
TGTGCCAGCAGCTCATGGGGGGGACAGGGAGGTAGCACAGATACGCAGTATTTT
>TRBJ2-5|.|TRBV7-9|TRBD1
CASSRPGTGAYQETQYF
TGTGCCAGCAGCCGACCCGGGACAGGGGCTTACCAAGAGACCCAGTACTTC
>TRBJ2-5|.|TRBV19|TRBD1
CASSKRQGEETQYF
TGTGCCAGTAGTAAAAGGCAGGGGGAAGAGACCCAGTACTTC
>TRBJ2-7|.|TRBV10-1|.
CASSSGGRGLETPYEQYF
TGCGCCAGCAGTTCAGGGGGAAGGGGACTAGAAACCCCCTACGAGCAGTACTTC
>TRBJ2-1|.|TRBV4-1|TRBD2
CASSPTLADKEQFF
TGCGCCAGCAGCCCCACACTAGCGGACAAAGAGCAGTTCTTC
>TRBJ2-7|.|TRBV19|TRBD1
CASSTERGQGGSEQYF
TGTGCCAGTAGTACCGAGAGGGGACAGGGGGGCTCCGAGCAGTACTTC
>TRBJ2-7|.|TRBV28|TRBD1
CASSGRQGPYEQYF
TGTGCCAGCAGTGGAAGACAGGGGCCCTACGAGCAGTACTTC
>TRBJ2-2|.|TRBV5-1|TRBD1
CASSLTGGTENTGELFF
TGCGCCAGCAGCTTAACCGGTGGGACAGAAAACACCGGGGAGCTGTTTTTT
>TRBJ2-1|.|TRBV6-1|TRBD1
CASSGDRPGQGHNEQFF
TGTGCCAGCAGTGGAGACCGGCCGGGACAGGGCCACAATGAGCAGTTCTTC
>TRBJ1-5|.|TRBV2|TRBD1
CASRSGTGGTFGQPQHF
TGTGCCAGCAGGTCCGGGACAGGGGGCACCTTCGGTCAGCCCCAGCATTTT
>TRBJ1-2|.|TRBV6-6|.
CASSPDRNYGYTF
TGTGCCAGCAGCCCGGACAGAAACTATGGCTACACCTTC
>TRBJ2-7|.|TRBV5-1|TRBD2
CASSLGTNPYEQYF
TGCGCCAGCAGCTTAGGGACTAACCCCTACGAGCAGTACTTC
>TRBJ2-7|.|TRBV28|.
CASSPRVATYEQYF
TGTGCCAGCAGTCCGAGGGTGGCCACCTACGAGCAGTACTTC
>TRBJ2-7|.|TRBV28|TRBD1
CASRPTGGYEQYF
TGTGCCAGCAGGCCGACAGGGGGCTACGAGCAGTACTTC
>TRBJ2-7|.|TRBV7-2|.
CASSRLGRHEQYF
TGTGCCAGCAGCAGGTTGGGGCGCCACGAGCAGTACTTC
>TRBJ2-7|.|TRBV11-2|.
CASSLEREAPYEQYF
TGTGCCAGCAGCTTAGAGCGGGAAGCCCCCTACGAGCAGTACTTC
>TRBJ1-4|.|TRBV27|TRBD1
CASSSVPGQGRGEKLFF
TGTGCCAGCAGTTCCGTCCCGGGACAGGGTCGGGGTGAAAAACTGTTTTTT
>TRBJ2-1|.|TRBV7-8|.
CASSKRFYNEQFF
TGTGCCAGCAGCAAGCGGTTCTACAATGAGCAGTTCTTC
>TRBJ2-1|.|TRBV10-1|.
CASISNQRSRSYNEQFF
TGCGCCAGCATAAGTAACCAGCGGTCCCGCTCCTACAATGAGCAGTTCTTC
>TRBJ1-2|.|TRBV6-1|.
CASSEKGGNPNYGYTF
TGTGCCAGCAGTGAAAAGGGAGGGAACCCTAACTATGGCTACACCTTC
>TRBJ1-5|.|TRBV19|TRBD1
CASSIVRDRGRGQPQHF
TGTGCCAGTAGTATAGTACGGGACAGGGGGCGGGGGCAGCCCCAGCATTTT
>TRBJ2-5|.|TRBV6-6|.
CASTVRPQETQYF
TGTGCCAGCACTGTCAGGCCTCAAGAGACCCAGTACTTC
>TRBJ1-2|.|TRBV19|.
CASSARRGEALYGYTF
TGTGCCAGTAGTGCCCGCCGAGGTGAGGCGCTCTATGGCTACACCTTC
>TRBJ2-7|.|TRBV6-1|.
CASSSSFGGTSHF
TGTGCCAGCAGTTCATCGTTTGGGGGTACTAGCCATTTC
>TRBJ2-7|.|TRBV19|.
CASSPRTVGSYEQYF
TGTGCCAGTAGTCCGCGGACAGTTGGCTCCTACGAGCAGTACTTC
>TRBJ1-4|few|TRBV19|TRBD1
CASSPRGLGEKLFF
TGTGCCAGTAGCCCCAGGGGGCTGGGCGAAAAACTGTTTTTT
>TRBJ2-5|once|TRBV9|.
CASSISGTGLETQYF
TGTGCCAGCAGCATTTCTGGTACGGGGTTGGAGACCCAGTACTTC
>TRBJ1-1|.|TRBV13|.
CASNFGASDRYTEAFF
TGTGCCAGCAACTTCGGGGCGAGCGACAGGTACACTGAAGCTTTCTTT
>TRBJ2-3|.|TRBV7-9|.
CVGAASTDTQYF
TGTGTAGGGGCAGCAAGCACAGATACGCAGTATTTT
>TRBJ2-3|.|TRBV18|.
CASSQAPGTDTQYF
TGTGCCAGCTCCCAGGCGCCGGGCACAGATACGCAGTATTTT
>TRBJ2-2|.|TRBV11-3|.
CASSFRDKTNTGELFF
TGTGCCAGCAGCTTCAGGGACAAGACGAACACCGGGGAGCTGTTTTTT
>TRBJ2-1|.|TRBV4-3|TRBD2
CASSQDRRGVYNEQFF
TGCGCCAGCAGCCAAGATAGGCGGGGGGTTTACAATGAGCAGTTCTTC
>TRBJ2-7|.|TRBV27|TRBD1
CASSLSASLLTGDEQYF
TGTGCCAGCAGTTTATCAGCTTCCCTACTTACAGGGGACGAGCAGTACTTC
>TRBJ2-4|few|TRBV27|.
CASSLAGAGKNIQYF
TGTGCCAGCAGTTTGGCGGGGGCGGGCAAAAACATTCAGTACTTC
>TRBJ2-5|.|TRBV11-2|.
CASSLGRGAREETQYF
TGTGCCAGCAGCTTAGGGCGGGGAGCCCGGGAGGAGACCCAGTACTTC
>TRBJ2-7|.|TRBV7-9|TRBD2
CASSLEGLAGGRTYYEQYF
TGTGCCAGCAGCTTAGAGGGACTAGCGGGAGGACGAACGTACTACGAGCAGTACTTC
>TRBJ2-7|.|TRBV4-2|TRBD2
CASSQGREDYEQYF
TGTGCCAGCAGCCAGGGGCGGGAGGACTACGAGCAGTACTTC
>TRBJ2-1|.|TRBV7-2|TRBD2
CASSSKTSVSYNEQFF
TGTGCCAGCAGCTCTAAGACTAGCGTTAGCTACAATGAGCAGTTCTTC
>TRBJ2-1|.|TRBV5-1|TRBD2
CASTGLAGVEQFF
TGCGCCTCCACGGGACTAGCGGGAGTTGAGCAGTTCTTC
>TRBJ2-2|.|TRBV9|.
CASSVAPRGGELFF
TGTGCCAGCAGCGTAGCCCCCCGGGGCGGGGAGCTGTTTTTT
>TRBJ2-3|.|TRBV7-2|TRBD2
CASNPSGGEGDTQYF
TGTGCCAGCAACCCTTCGGGGGGGGAAGGAGATACGCAGTATTTT
>TRBJ1-2|.|TRBV7-2|.
CASSPRDTKTLYGYTF
TGTGCCAGCAGCCCACGGGACACCAAAACCTTATATGGCTACACCTTC
>TRBJ2-2|.|TRBV15|TRBD1
CATSPGQGDTGELFF
TGTGCCACCAGCCCGGGACAGGGGGACACCGGGGAGCTGTTTTTT
>TRBJ2-2|.|TRBV6-1|TRBD2
CASSEGWEGPGELFF
TGTGCCAGCAGTGAAGGGTGGGAGGGGCCCGGGGAGCTGTTTTTT
>TRBJ2-7|.|TRBV6-4|TRBD1
CASSLRDRTSYEQYF
TGTGCCAGCAGCCTCCGGGACAGGACCTCCTACGAGCAGTACTTC
>TRBJ2-2|.|TRBV5-5|TRBD1
CASSSGTGWGTGELFF
TGTGCCAGCAGCTCGGGGACAGGGTGGGGCACCGGGGAGCTGTTTTTT
>TRBJ2-1|.|TRBV28|TRBD2
CASSRGNSPVTSGRSYNEQFF
TGTGCCAGCAGCCGAGGGAATTCCCCTGTAACTAGCGGGCGGTCCTACAATGAGCAGTTCTTC
>TRBJ2-5|once|TRBV5-5|TRBD2
CASSSTSGEGETQYF
TGTGCCAGCAGCTCGACTAGCGGGGAGGGAGAGACCCAGTACTTC
>TRBJ2-7|few|TRBV4-3|TRBD2
CASSPGLAGYEQYF
TGCGCCAGCAGCCCGGGACTAGCGGGCTACGAGCAGTACTTC
>TRBJ2-3|.|TRBV9|TRBD2
CASSPLAGGLADTQYF
TGTGCCAGCAGCCCCCTAGCGGGAGGGCTAGCAGATACGCAGTATTTT
>TRBJ2-7|.|TRBV14|.
CASSPAPGSSYEQYF
TGTGCCAGCAGCCCGGCCCCGGGAAGCTCCTACGAGCAGTACTTC
>TRBJ2-1|few|TRBV14|TRBD2
CASSPYTSGVYNEQFF
TGTGCCAGCAGCCCGTATACTAGCGGAGTCTACAATGAGCAGTTCTTC
>TRBJ1-1|.|TRBV14|.
CASSHQNTEAFF
TGTGCCAGCAGCCACCAGAACACTGAAGCTTTCTTT
>TRBJ2-5|.|TRBV27|.
CASTITHGGAQYF
TGTGCCAGCACCATCACCCATGGCGGGGCCCAGTACTTC
>TRBJ2-1|few|TRBV7-6|TRBD2
CASSPRTSGSKGEQFF
TGTGCCAGCAGCCCGAGGACTAGCGGGAGTAAGGGTGAGCAGTTCTTC
>TRBJ2-5|.|TRBV29-1|TRBD1
CSVGVTGDQETQYF
TGCAGCGTTGGGGTAACAGGGGACCAAGAGACCCAGTACTTC
>TRBJ2-3|.|TRBV30|TRBD2
CAWSDTRSGRRTDTQYF
TGTGCCTGGAGCGACACCAGGAGCGGGAGGCGTACAGATACGCAGTATTTT
>TRBJ1-3|.|TRBV6-1|.
CASSEQNSGNTIYF
TGTGCCAGCAGTGAACAGAACTCTGGAAACACCATATATTTT